What follows is one T cell receptor (beta chain) and its context. A read error is possible here, since a much larger clone lies one base away. This sample's RNA came from whole unsorted tissue. The library came from three nested PCR rounds adapted from ARM-PCR protocols. TCRdb re-called the multiplex PCR reads through MiXCR, storing one row per CDR3 protein. The table has more than 90,000 distinct CDR3 sequences, 67% seen once. The data originate from a study of tumor and adjacent non-tumor tissue in lung cancer. The wider study: On average, productive TCRbeta reads reached roughly 4.2 million per sample.

CDR3 length: 15 residues. Germline V gene data show CDR1 as DFQATT and CDR2 as SNEGSKA (reference sequence). V trimming: 2 bases; J trimming: 2 bases; junction bases outside the gene matches: 7. V usage is TRBV20-1 and J usage is TRBJ2-5; 8 bases are shared with TRBD2. This TCR came from a man aged 55 to 70 with non-small cell lung cancer. Sequencing was performed on lung tumor tissue. The CDR3 is CSARHAGGRQETQYF. As DNA, the CDR3 is TGCAGTGCTAGACACGCGGGCGGGAGGCAAGAGACCCAGTACTTC.